The TCR beta chain under discussion was sequenced for a study of beta chain features in type 1 diabetes. With respect to this clone: Its antigen remains unknown.

CD45RO/CCR7/CD25/CD127/CD95/CD27 separated CD4+ naive, central memory, regulatory and stem cell-like memory cells by sorting. TCRB transcripts that were expressed got sequenced, as all of the isolated RNA had been reverse transcribed. This table comes from immunoSEQ multiplex PCR, and its TCRdb copy is limited to in-frame clones, with some not included. The sample gives 150,000 to 200,000 clones, about 9.1% of which show up once; roughly 2.5% is in the top ten. Notes on the study in general: Whether TCRB rearrangement is influenced by HLA type was left unresolved in this analysis. Patients showed naive, central memory and Treg TCRB repertoires that appeared more similar than those of healthy donors. More deletions and fewer insertions at VDJ junctions were found in patients with type 1 diabetes.

The clonotype originates from a woman in her late teens or twenties in good health. The sample was central memory CD4+ T cells from blood.

The CDR3 DNA reads TGTGCCAGCACGCCGGACAGGACCGGCACTGAAGCTTTCTTT. It encodes CASTPDRTGTEAFF. This sequence joins TRBV7-9 and TRBJ1-1, with TRBD1 matching 7 bases. The J segment lost 4 bases and the V segment lost 7 bases, leaving 9 bases of the junction unmatched. CDR3 size: 14 residues. Germline V lookup: CDR1 SEHNR, CDR2 FQNEAQ (reference sequence). Combining the CDR3 with reference TRBV7-9 and TRBJ1-1 gives the whole variable domain DTGVSQNPRHKITKRGQNVTFRCDPISEHNRLYWYRQTLGQGPEFLTYFQNEAQLEKSRLLSDRFSAERPKGSFSTLEIQRTEQGDSAMYLCASTPDRTGTEAFFGQGTRLTVV.